This T cell receptor (beta chain) was identified in a study of blood T cell repertoires in COVID-19. Study background: PBMCs, B-cell-depleted T cells, or T cells were the source of the cDNA or gDNA that made up the material.

In the original workflow: Estimation of nucleated cell counts relied on the amplification of reference gene primers. The method was immunoSEQ multiplex PCR; TCRdb's version includes in-frame clones alone and lacks a portion of them. V, J and clone size are those of that table, while D and trimming were read from the DNA. The sample lists some 120,000 clones, around nine tenths occurring once. The CDR3 contains 16 residues. V trimming: 4 bases; J trimming: 5 bases; junction bases outside the gene matches: 8. CDR1 is SGHAT, CDR2 FQNNGV, per germline. The sequenced sample was peripheral blood. This sequence originates from a human donor with active COVID-19. The donor label of this sample is uncertain. This chain links TRBV11-2 with TRBJ2-1, with TRBD1 identical over 10 bases. The CDR3 coding sequence is TGTGCCAGCAGCTCAAGGGGGACAGGGGCAAACAATGAGCAGTTCTTC. Protein: CASSSRGTGANNEQFF.